The rows below give T cell receptor beta chains drawn from one sample of a study of CD8+ T cells in alopecia areata. The table came from immunoSEQ multiplex PCR; TCRdb's copy has only in-frame clones and leaves some out. The table shows 110,000 or so clones, with 50% to 65% occurring only once. Sample: CD4+ T cells sorted from blood, taken at week 24, from a patient treated with tofacitinib. These receptors all come from a human donor with alopecia areata. CDR3s include the opening cysteine and the closing phenylalanine or tryptophan. A D gene is named only where the DNA matches it firmly.

j_call v_call d_call cdr3_length cdr3_aa
TRBJ1-5 TRBV19 TRBD1 13 CASSRDRNQPQHF
TRBJ1-2 TRBV7-9 . 14 CASSLPAGPYGYTF
TRBJ2-3 TRBV5-1 TRBD1 15 CASSMDRVIGLAQYF
TRBJ2-1 TRBV7-6 TRBD2 17 CASSQQPGLAGNNEQFF
TRBJ2-3 TRBV29-1 . 11 CSVTLLDTQYF
TRBJ1-4 TRBV30 TRBD1 14 CAWSAGQLREKLFF
TRBJ2-3 TRBV11-2 . 15 CASSARLSTRDTQYF
TRBJ2-1 TRBV29-1 TRBD2 13 CSVRLALVNEQFF
TRBJ1-2 TRBV9 . 12 CASSPSKGGYTF
TRBJ2-7 TRBV13 . 15 CASSLRGGVSYEQYF
TRBJ1-2 TRBV29-1 . 12 CSVDPGDLGYTF
TRBJ1-1 TRBV10-3 . 14 CAISGTGGDTEAFF
TRBJ2-3 TRBV28 . 13 CASTSGSLDTQYF
TRBJ1-5 TRBV2 . 13 CASTRTLQQPQHF
TRBJ1-5 TRBV2 TRBD1 15 CASRTGTGGQQPQHF
TRBJ1-4 TRBV4-3 . 15 CASSQDRGTNEKLFF
TRBJ2-5 TRBV30 . 12 CACGPFQETQYF
TRBJ1-2 TRBV6-5 . 14 CASSRSGGDYGYTF
TRBJ1-6 TRBV5-1 . 14 CASSLGGLNSPLHF
TRBJ2-6 TRBV6-5 . 16 CASSYFAGTGANVLTF
TRBJ1-2 TRBV6-5 . 13 CASTSVGVGGYTF